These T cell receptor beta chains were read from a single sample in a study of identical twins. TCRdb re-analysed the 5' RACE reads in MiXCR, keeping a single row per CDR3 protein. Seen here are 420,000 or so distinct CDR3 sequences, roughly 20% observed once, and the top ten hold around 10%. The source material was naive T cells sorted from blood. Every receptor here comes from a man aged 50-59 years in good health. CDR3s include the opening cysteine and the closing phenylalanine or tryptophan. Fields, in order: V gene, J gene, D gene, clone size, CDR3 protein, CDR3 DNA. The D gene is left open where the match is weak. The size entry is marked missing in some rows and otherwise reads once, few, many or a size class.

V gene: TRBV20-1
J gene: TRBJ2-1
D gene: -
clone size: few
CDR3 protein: CSAAEQTYNEQFF
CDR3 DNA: TGCAGTGCTGCCGAACAGACCTACAATGAGCAGTTCTTC

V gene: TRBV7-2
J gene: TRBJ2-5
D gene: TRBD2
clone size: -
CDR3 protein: CASSLAVLAGLGETQYF
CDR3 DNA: TGTGCCAGCAGCTTAGCGGTTTTAGCGGGTTTGGGAGAGACCCAGTACTTC

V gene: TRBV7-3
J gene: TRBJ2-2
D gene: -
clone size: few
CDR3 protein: CASSLQTSNTGELFF
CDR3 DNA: TGTGCCAGCAGCTTACAGACATCGAACACCGGGGAGCTGTTTTTT

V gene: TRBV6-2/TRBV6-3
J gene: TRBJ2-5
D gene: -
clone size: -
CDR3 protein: CASSYPGTNQETQYF
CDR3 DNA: TGTGCCAGCAGTTACCCCGGGACCAATCAAGAGACCCAGTACTTC

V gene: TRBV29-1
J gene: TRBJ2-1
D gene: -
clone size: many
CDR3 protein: CSVEKGWQGNYNEQFF
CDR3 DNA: TGCAGCGTTGAAAAGGGATGGCAGGGCAACTACAATGAGCAGTTCTTC

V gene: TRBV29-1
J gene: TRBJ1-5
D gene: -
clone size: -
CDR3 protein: CSVAVGNQPQHF
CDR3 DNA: TGCAGCGTCGCGGTGGGTAATCAGCCCCAGCATTTT

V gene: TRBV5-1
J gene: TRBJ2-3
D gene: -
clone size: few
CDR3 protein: CASSLGTQRADTQYF
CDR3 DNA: TGCGCCAGCAGCTTGGGGACACAGAGAGCAGATACGCAGTATTTT

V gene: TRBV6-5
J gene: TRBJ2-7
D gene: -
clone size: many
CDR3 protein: CASSYSVSKHLPRYEQYF
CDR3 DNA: TGTGCCAGCAGTTACTCGGTTTCCAAACACCTGCCCAGATACGAGCAGTACTTC

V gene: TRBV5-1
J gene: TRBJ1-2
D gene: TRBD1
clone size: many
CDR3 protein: CASSLGQGHGYTF
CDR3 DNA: TGCGCCAGCAGCCTCGGACAGGGTCATGGCTACACCTTC

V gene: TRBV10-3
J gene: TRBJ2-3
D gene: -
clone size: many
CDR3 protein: CAISEIQDTQYF
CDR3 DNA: TGTGCCATCAGTGAAATTCAAGATACGCAGTATTTT

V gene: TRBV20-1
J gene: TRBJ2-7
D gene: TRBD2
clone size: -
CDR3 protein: CSASGTLQATYEQYF
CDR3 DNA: TGCAGTGCCAGCGGGACTCTTCAGGCGACCTACGAGCAGTACTTC

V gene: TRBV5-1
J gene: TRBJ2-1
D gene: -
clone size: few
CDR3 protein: CASSLATGRGNEQFF
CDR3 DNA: TGCGCCAGCAGCTTGGCAACGGGAAGGGGAAATGAGCAGTTCTTC

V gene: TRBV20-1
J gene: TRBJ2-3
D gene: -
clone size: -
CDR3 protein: CSARDSGSSSTDTQYF
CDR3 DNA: TGCAGTGCTAGAGATTCGGGCAGTTCTAGCACAGATACGCAGTATTTT

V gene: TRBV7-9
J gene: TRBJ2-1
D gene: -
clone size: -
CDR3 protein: CASSSGRSSYNEQFF
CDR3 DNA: TGTGCCAGCAGCTCGGGACGGAGCTCCTACAATGAGCAGTTCTTC

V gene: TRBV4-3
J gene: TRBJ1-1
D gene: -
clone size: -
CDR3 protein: CASSQDISLLMGTNTEAFF
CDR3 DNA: TGCGCCAGCAGCCAAGATATCTCCCTTCTTATGGGGACGAACACTGAAGCTTTCTTT

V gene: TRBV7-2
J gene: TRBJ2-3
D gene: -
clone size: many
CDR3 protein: CASSLGPGDTQYF
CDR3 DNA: TGTGCCAGCAGCTTAGGCCCGGGGGATACGCAGTATTTT

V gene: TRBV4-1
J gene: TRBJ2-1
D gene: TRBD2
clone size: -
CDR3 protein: CASSQVRRLAGDNEQFF
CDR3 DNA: TGCGCCAGCAGCCAAGTAAGAAGGCTAGCGGGGGACAATGAGCAGTTCTTC

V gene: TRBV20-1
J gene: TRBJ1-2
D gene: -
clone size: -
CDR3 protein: CSASNLRGGYTF
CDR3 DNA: TGCAGTGCGTCAAATCTTAGGGGAGGCTACACCTTC

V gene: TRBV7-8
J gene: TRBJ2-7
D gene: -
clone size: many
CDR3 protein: CASSSTPQQQYAYEQYF
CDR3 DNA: TGTGCCAGCAGCTCGACCCCCCAACAGCAATACGCATACGAGCAGTACTTC

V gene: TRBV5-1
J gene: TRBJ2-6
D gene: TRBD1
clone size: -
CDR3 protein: CASSTGQGISGANVLTF
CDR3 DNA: TGCGCCAGCAGCACCGGACAGGGTATCTCTGGGGCCAACGTCCTGACTTTC

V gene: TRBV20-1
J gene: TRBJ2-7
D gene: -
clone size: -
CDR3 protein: CSATAHSYTYEQYF
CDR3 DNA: TGCAGTGCTACAGCTCACAGTTACACCTACGAGCAGTACTTC

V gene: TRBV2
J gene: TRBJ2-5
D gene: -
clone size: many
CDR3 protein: CASSEGVQETQYF
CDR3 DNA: TGTGCCAGCAGTGAGGGGGTTCAAGAGACCCAGTACTTC

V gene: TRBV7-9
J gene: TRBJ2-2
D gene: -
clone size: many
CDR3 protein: CASSFISGTGELFF
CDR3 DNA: TGTGCCAGCAGCTTCATCAGCGGCACCGGGGAGCTGTTTTTT

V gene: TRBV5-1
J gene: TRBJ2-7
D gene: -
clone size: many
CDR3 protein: CASSLPEVSEQYF
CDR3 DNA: TGCGCCAGCAGCTTGCCAGAGGTCAGCGAGCAGTACTTC

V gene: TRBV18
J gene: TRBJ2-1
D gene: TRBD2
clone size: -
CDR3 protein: CASSPPSGSTREQFF
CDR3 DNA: TGTGCCAGCTCACCACCTAGCGGGAGCACTCGTGAGCAGTTCTTC

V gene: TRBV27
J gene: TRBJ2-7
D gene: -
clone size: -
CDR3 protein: CASRGRYGPYEQYF
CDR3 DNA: TGTGCCAGCAGAGGCAGGTACGGACCCTACGAGCAGTACTTC

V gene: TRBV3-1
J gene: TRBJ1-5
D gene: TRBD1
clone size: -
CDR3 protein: CASSQGTGDQPQHF
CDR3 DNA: TGTGCCAGCAGCCAAGGGACAGGGGATCAGCCCCAGCATTTT

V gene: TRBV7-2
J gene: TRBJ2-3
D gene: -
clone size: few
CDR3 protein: CASSLGFQGSWCYF
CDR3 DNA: TGTGCCAGCAGCTTAGGATTTCAGGGGTCGTGGTGTTATTTT

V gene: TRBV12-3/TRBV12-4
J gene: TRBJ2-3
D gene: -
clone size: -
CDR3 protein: CASSRRQVHSTDTQYF
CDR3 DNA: TGTGCCAGCAGTCGCCGACAGGTTCATAGCACAGATACGCAGTATTTT

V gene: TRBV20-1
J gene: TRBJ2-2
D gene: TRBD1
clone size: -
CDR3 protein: CSAETGGSTGELFF
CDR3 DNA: TGCAGTGCGGAGACAGGGGGCAGTACCGGGGAGCTGTTTTTT

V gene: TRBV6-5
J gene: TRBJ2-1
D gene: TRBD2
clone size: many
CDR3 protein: CASSYSRGRAGEQFF
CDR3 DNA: TGTGCCAGCAGTTACTCTCGCGGGAGGGCCGGTGAGCAGTTCTTC

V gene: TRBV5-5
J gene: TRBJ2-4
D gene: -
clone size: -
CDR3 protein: CASSPAAGRSQNIQYF
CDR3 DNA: TGTGCCAGCAGCCCCGCGGCCGGCAGGTCCCAAAACATTCAGTACTTC

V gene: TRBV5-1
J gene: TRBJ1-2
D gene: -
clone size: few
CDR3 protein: CASSLTGGLTYGYTF
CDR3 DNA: TGCGCCAGCAGCTTGACCGGGGGGCTAACCTATGGCTACACCTTC

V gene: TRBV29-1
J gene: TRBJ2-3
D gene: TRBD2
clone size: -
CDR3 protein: CSAGTSYDTQYF
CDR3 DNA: TGCAGCGCCGGGACTAGTTATGATACGCAGTATTTT

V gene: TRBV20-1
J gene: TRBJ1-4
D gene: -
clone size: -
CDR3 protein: CSASLGGRANEKLFF
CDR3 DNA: TGCAGTGCTAGTCTGGGGGGCCGGGCTAATGAAAAACTGTTTTTT

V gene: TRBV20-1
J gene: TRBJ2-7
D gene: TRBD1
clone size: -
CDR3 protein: CSAQALDRIYEQYF
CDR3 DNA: TGCAGTGCTCAAGCCTTGGACAGGATCTACGAGCAGTACTTC

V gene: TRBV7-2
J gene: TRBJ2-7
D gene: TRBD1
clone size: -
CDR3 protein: CASSTAGTGAYEQYF
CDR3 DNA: TGTGCCAGCAGCACCGCCGGGACAGGGGCCTACGAGCAGTACTTC

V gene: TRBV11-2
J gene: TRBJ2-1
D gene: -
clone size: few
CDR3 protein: CASSPRGRSYNEQFF
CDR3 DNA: TGTGCCAGCAGTCCGAGGGGCCGCTCCTACAATGAGCAGTTCTTC

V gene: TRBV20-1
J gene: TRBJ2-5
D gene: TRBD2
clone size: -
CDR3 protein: CSAGGTRQETQYF
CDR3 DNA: TGCAGTGCTGGGGGGACTAGGCAAGAGACCCAGTACTTC

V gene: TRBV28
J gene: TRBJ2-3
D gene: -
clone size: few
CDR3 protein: CASSLKDAADTQYF
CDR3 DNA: TGTGCCAGCAGTTTGAAGGACGCCGCAGATACGCAGTATTTT

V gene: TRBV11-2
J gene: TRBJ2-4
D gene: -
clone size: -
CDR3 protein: CASSLVGRGAKNIQYF
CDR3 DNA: TGTGCCAGCAGCTTAGTGGGACGAGGGGCCAAAAACATTCAGTACTTC

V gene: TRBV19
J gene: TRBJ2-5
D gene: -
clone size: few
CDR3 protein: CASSGNLPGETQYF
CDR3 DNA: TGTGCCAGTAGCGGGAATCTCCCAGGGGAGACCCAGTACTTC

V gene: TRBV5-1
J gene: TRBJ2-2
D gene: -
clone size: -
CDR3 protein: CASSLSETGELFF
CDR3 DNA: TGCGCCAGCAGCTTGTCGGAGACCGGGGAGCTGTTTTTT

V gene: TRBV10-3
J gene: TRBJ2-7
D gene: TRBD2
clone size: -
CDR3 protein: CAIRKREENEQYF
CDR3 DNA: TGTGCCATCAGGAAGCGGGAGGAAAACGAGCAGTACTTC

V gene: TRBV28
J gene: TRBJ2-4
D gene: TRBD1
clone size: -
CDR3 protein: CASGETGGFDIQYF
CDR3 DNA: TGTGCCAGCGGGGAGACAGGGGGATTTGACATTCAGTACTTC

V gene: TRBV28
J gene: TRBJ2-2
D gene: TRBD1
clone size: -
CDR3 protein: CASSRKTGVNTGELFF
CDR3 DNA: TGTGCCAGCAGCCGAAAAACAGGGGTGAACACCGGGGAGCTGTTTTTT

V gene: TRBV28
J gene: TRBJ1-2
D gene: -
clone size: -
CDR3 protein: CASTPVRADYGYTF
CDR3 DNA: TGTGCCAGCACCCCCGTAAGGGCAGACTATGGCTACACCTTC

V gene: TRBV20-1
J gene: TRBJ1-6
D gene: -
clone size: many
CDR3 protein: CSANEGLTNSPLHF
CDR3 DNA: TGCAGTGCTAATGAGGGACTGACAAATTCACCCCTCCACTTT

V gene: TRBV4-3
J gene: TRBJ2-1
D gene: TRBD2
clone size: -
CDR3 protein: CASSQERTSGHNEQFF
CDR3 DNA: TGCGCCAGCAGCCAAGAGAGGACTAGCGGTCATAATGAGCAGTTCTTC

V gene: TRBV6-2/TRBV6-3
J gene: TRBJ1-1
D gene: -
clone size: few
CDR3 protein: CASSRGDLEAFF
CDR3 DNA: TGTGCCAGCAGTCGGGGGGACCTTGAAGCTTTCTTT